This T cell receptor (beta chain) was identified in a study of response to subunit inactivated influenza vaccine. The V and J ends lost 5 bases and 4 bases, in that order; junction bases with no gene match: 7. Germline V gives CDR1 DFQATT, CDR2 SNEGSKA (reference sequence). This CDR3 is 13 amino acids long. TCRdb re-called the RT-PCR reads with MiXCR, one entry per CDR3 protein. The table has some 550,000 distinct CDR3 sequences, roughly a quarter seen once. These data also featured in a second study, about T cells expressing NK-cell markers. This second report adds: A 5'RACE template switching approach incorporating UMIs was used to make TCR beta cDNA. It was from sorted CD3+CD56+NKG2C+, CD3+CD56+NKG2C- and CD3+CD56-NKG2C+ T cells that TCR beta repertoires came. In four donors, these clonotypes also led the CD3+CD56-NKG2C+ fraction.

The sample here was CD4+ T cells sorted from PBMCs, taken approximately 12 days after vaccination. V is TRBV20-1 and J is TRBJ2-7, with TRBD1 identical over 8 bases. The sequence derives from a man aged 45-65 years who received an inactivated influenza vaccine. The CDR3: CSAPDRGPYEQYF. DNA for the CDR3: TGCAGTGCTCCCGACAGGGGACCGTACGAGCAGTACTTC.